Described below is a single TCR beta chain sequence and its context. What it recognizes is unknown. Repertoires were generated with immunoSEQ multiplex PCR, while TCRdb's copy carries only in-frame clones and drops some. The repertoire holds about 87,000 clones, with around 87% as singletons. The CDR3 extends over 15 amino acids. V was clipped by 5 bases and J by 3 bases; unmatched bases: 8. CDR1 and CDR2 (germline): LNHDA, SQIVND (reference sequence). Focal radiation was given together with CTLA-4 blockade (ipilimumab) to patients with chemo-refractory metastatic non-small-cell lung cancer. The sample is drawn from a study of radiotherapy plus CTLA-4 blockade in lung cancer. Study overall: Objective response rate was roughly 19%; disease control rate, approximately 30%. Findings and caveats of the study: Interferon-beta and early blood T cell clone dynamics reportedly predicted response best. In blood, after radiotherapy plus ipilimumab, tumor-derived TCR clones expanded.

The sample consisted of peripheral blood, taken from a patient treated with radiotherapy plus ipilimumab. This chain joins TRBV19 and TRBJ2-7, with TRBD1 identical over 9 bases. This clonotype was sampled from a human donor with non-small cell lung cancer that progressed on radiotherapy plus ipilimumab. The CDR3 loop is CASSGGQGKIYEQYF. The CDR3 bases are TGTGCCAGTAGTGGAGGACAGGGGAAAATCTACGAGCAGTACTTC.